The next 31 T cell receptor beta chains were all read from a single sample in a study of CD8+ T cells in alopecia areata. Regarding treatment: oral pan-JAK inhibitor, 5-10 mg twice daily. Once RNA had been extracted, it was reverse transcribed into cDNA to act as the sequencing template. Clones were read by immunoSEQ multiplex PCR, and TCRdb kept only the in-frame ones, dropping some. The profile shows around 120,000 clones, approximately 57% of them singletons. This sample comprised CD4+ T cells sorted from blood, obtained at week 4, from a patient treated with tofacitinib. The receptors stem from a human donor with alopecia areata.

The chain has TRBV29-1 and TRBJ1-2; the D gene is possibly TRBD1 (5 bases). Trimming removed 7 bases from V and 4 bases from J, with 7 bases in between. This CDR3 is built from 10 residues. Germline values: CDR1 SQVTM, CDR2 ANQGSEA. The CDR3 coding sequence is TGCAGCGCTGGGACCTATGGCTACACCTTC. This encodes CSAGTYGYTF.

A single count supports this clone. This chain connects TRBV2 to TRBJ2-5; 7 bases are shared with TRBD1. Germline V CDR1 and CDR2: SNHLY, FYNNEI. The CDR3 spans 14 residues. J was trimmed by 1 base and V by 5 bases; bases with no gene match: 4. CDR3 bases: TGTGCCAGCAGTTTGACAGGGACCCAAGAGACCCAGTACTTC. This codes for CASSLTGTQETQYF.

The V call is TRBV25-1, the J call TRBJ1-6; possible D gene TRBD1, 5 bases. Germline CDR1 reads MGHDK; CDR2 reads SYGVNS. The CDR3 consists of 16 residues. V was shortened by 2 bases and J by 11 bases, with 19 bases between the two germline ends. CDR3 amino acids: CASSEGFTVRGTPLHF. The CDR3 coding sequence is TGTGCCAGCAGTGAAGGGTTTACGGTTCGGGGGACACCCCTCCACTTT.

This clone was counted between two and nine times. CDR3: CSATAKETQYF. CDR3 nucleotide sequence: TGCAGTGCTACTGCAAAAGAGACCCAGTACTTC. V gene TRBV20-1 combines with J gene TRBJ2-5; no clear D gene. From germline, CDR1 is DFQATT and CDR2 SNEGSKA (reference sequence). The CDR3 has 11 residues. V lost 4 bases to trimming and J lost 3 bases, with 6 bases between them.

The rearrangement links TRBV29-1 to TRBJ1-3; TRBD1 aligns across 8 bases. Trimming took 7 bases from V and 9 from J; bases not matched to a gene: 14. CDR3 length: 14 residues. Germline V gene lookup returns CDR1 SQVTM and CDR2 ANQGSEA. This CDR3 reads CSAGTGSFGGTIYF. For the CDR3, the DNA is TGCAGCGCGGGGACAGGCAGCTTCGGCGGCACCATATATTTT.

The chain uses TRBV28 and TRBJ2-6; D ambiguous. CDR1 and CDR2 (germline): MDHEN, SYDVKM. The CDR3 is 14 residues long. V lost 10 bases and J lost 2, with 12 bases in between. The CDR3 DNA sequence: TGTGCCATCGCCCTGGTGCCTGGGGCCAACGTCCTGACTTTC. Protein: CAIALVPGANVLTF.

The chain has TRBV4-3 and TRBJ2-7; TRBD2 matches 10 bases. The V and J ends lost 1 base and 3 bases, in that order; junction bases with no gene match: 9. This CDR3 is 17 amino acids long. Germline CDR1 LGHNA, CDR2 YSLEER. The CDR3 region has the DNA TGCGCCAGCAGCCAAGTTCTAGCGGGAGCTGACCACTACGAGCAGTACTTC. Protein: CASSQVLAGADHYEQYF.

This clone was recorded a few times. The rearrangement uses TRBV4-3 and TRBJ2-5, with TRBD2 matching over 8 bases. The germline CDR1 and CDR2 sequences are LGHNA and YSLEER. This CDR3 spans 18 amino acids. Losses at the gene ends were 0 bases for V and 1 base for J; bases not matched to a gene: 10. The CDR3 DNA sequence: TGCGCCAGCAGCCAAGATGGGCGGGGGGCGTTCTTCCAAGAGACCCAGTACTTC. This sequence encodes CASSQDGRGAFFQETQYF.

V and J are TRBV27 and TRBJ2-5; weak D call: TRBD2 (5 bases). Trimming left V 5 bases short and J 5 bases short, with 27 bases between. CDR1 is MNHEY and CDR2 is SMNVEV in the germline V gene (reference sequence). The CDR3 has 18 amino acids. The CDR3 DNA reads as TGTGCCAGCAGTCCGAATTTGAGAGGGTTATTGAGTAAGGAGACCCAGTACTTC. Translation gives CASSPNLRGLLSKETQYF.

The V call is TRBV10-3, the J call TRBJ2-5; 8 bases align to TRBD1. Trimming removed 6 bases from V and 3 bases from J; junction bases left unmatched: 9. The CDR3 has 15 amino acids. Germline V gene data show CDR1 as ENHRY and CDR2 as SYGVKD. CDR3 loop: CAISRGQGQKETQYF. CDR3 bases: TGTGCCATCAGCCGAGGACAGGGCCAGAAAGAGACCCAGTACTTC.

This clone was observed a few times. The chain uses TRBV5-4 and TRBJ2-5; D may be TRBD2 (5 bases). CDR1 is SGHNT, CDR2 YYREEE, per germline (reference sequence). This CDR3 spans 14 amino acids. V lost 4 bases, J lost 4 bases, and 14 bases lay in between. This chain's CDR3 is CASSSQFEGETQYF. The CDR3 nucleotides read TGTGCCAGCAGCAGCCAGTTCGAGGGAGAGACCCAGTACTTC.

The gene calls are TRBV7-2 and TRBJ2-7; 7 bases align to TRBD2. The germline V gene encodes CDR1 SGHTA and CDR2 FQGNSA. The V gene end was trimmed by 7 bases and the J gene end by 3 bases; junction bases not matched to a gene: 12. This CDR3 is built from 15 residues. The CDR3 loop is CASKYGGGEYYEQYF. The CDR3 region has the DNA TGTGCCAGCAAGTACGGCGGGGGTGAATACTACGAGCAGTACTTC.

The chain carries TRBV4-1 and TRBJ1-2; D call uncertain. The V end lost 0 bases, the J end lost 4 bases, and 15 bases lay between the germline ends. Germline V gene data show CDR1 as MGHRA and CDR2 as YSYEKL. This CDR3 comprises 16 residues. CDR3: CASSQERSGSTYGYTF. In DNA, the CDR3 is TGCGCCAGCAGCCAAGAACGTTCGGGTTCTACCTATGGCTACACCTTC.

The rearrangement uses TRBV6-5 and TRBJ2-1; TRBD1 aligns across 8 bases. V gave up 6 bases and J gave up 4 bases; unmatched junction bases: 8. In germline, CDR1 is MNHEY, CDR2 SVGAGI. The CDR3 consists of 15 residues. CDR3 protein: CASSLDRGSYNEQFF. The CDR3 nucleotides read TGTGCCAGCAGCCTCGACAGGGGAAGTTACAATGAGCAGTTCTTC.

In DNA, the CDR3 is TGCAGCGTTGCGAAGAGGGACAGGCTAGCTAACTATGGCTACACCTTC. Translating gives CSVAKRDRLANYGYTF. This sequence joins TRBV29-1 and TRBJ1-2; 8 bases match TRBD1. The CDR3 sequence is 16 residues long. Germline V gene lookup returns CDR1 SQVTM and CDR2 ANQGSEA. J gave up 0 bases and V 4 bases, and 10 bases lay outside the gene matches. The full variable domain, completed using reference TRBV29-1 and TRBJ1-2, is SAVISQKPSRDICQRGTSLTIQCQVDSQVTMMFWYRQQPGQSLTLIATANQGSEATYESGFVIDKFPISRPNLTFSTLTVSNMSPEDSSIYLCSVAKRDRLANYGYTFGSGTRLTVV.

J is TRBJ1-5 and V is TRBV28; no clear D. This CDR3 contains 11 residues. The V gene lost 7 bases and the J gene lost 6 bases, with 7 bases spanning the gap. Germline V gene lookup returns CDR1 MDHEN and CDR2 SYDVKM. The CDR3 protein is CASMSRQPQHF. Written as DNA, the CDR3 is TGTGCCAGCATGTCCCGTCAGCCCCAGCATTTT.

This clone was detected a few times. The rearrangement links TRBV5-6 to TRBJ1-1; 7 bases agree with TRBD1. This CDR3 spans 14 amino acids. V lost 4 bases and J lost 5; bases outside the gene matches: 8. Germline CDR1 reads SGHDT; CDR2 reads YYEEEE. The CDR3 nucleotides are TGTGCCAGCAGCCATCGGGACAGTGGGACTGAAGCTTTCTTT. Translated: CASSHRDSGTEAFF.

This clone was counted between two and nine times. The chain combines TRBV29-1 with TRBJ2-5, with 7 bases matching TRBD1. Germline CDR1 and CDR2: SQVTM and ANQGSEA. The V segment lost 5 bases and the J segment 3 bases; nucleotides outside the gene matches: 3. CDR3 size: 12 residues. CDR3 bases: TGCAGCGTTCTGGGGACAGAAGAGACCCAGTACTTC. Translation gives CSVLGTEETQYF. Full variable domain (missing parts from reference TRBV29-1 and TRBJ2-5): SAVISQKPSRDICQRGTSLTIQCQVDSQVTMMFWYRQQPGQSLTLIATANQGSEATYESGFVIDKFPISRPNLTFSTLTVSNMSPEDSSIYLCSVLGTEETQYFGPGTRLLVL.

The CDR3 spells CASSRQGEETQYF. CDR3 bases: TGTGCCAGCTCGAGACAGGGTGAAGAGACCCAGTACTTC. This chain connects TRBV18 to TRBJ2-5; 7 bases agree with TRBD1. V shed 6 bases, J shed 3 bases, and the junction held 4 bases outside the gene matches. Germline lookup yields CDR1 KGHSH and CDR2 LQKENI. The CDR3 sequence is 13 residues long.

The chain uses TRBV4-3 and TRBJ1-6; tentatively, D is TRBD1 (5 bases). The CDR3 is made up of 15 amino acids. Trimming took 0 bases from V and 14 from J, leaving 17 bases between them. Per germline, CDR1 LGHNA and CDR2 YSLEER. The CDR3 region has the DNA TGCGCCAGCAGCCAAGACAGGGCCTCAATGGTGTCCCTCCACTTT. Encoded protein: CASSQDRASMVSLHF.

The chain has TRBV7-6 and TRBJ2-7; perhaps TRBD1 as D (6 bases). This CDR3 is built from 16 residues. Germline V gene lookup returns CDR1 SGHVS and CDR2 FNYEAQ. V lost 2 bases to trimming and J lost 1 base, with 15 bases between them. CDR3 bases: TGTGCCAGCAGCTTAAGGGGATACAGGGATTCCTACGAGCAGTACTTC. Translated: CASSLRGYRDSYEQYF.

For the CDR3, the DNA is TGTGCCAGCAGCGTAGAAGCTATGGGCGAGCAGTACTTC. The encoded protein is CASSVEAMGEQYF. The V and J genes are TRBV9 and TRBJ2-7; D is unresolved. The CDR3 is made up of 13 amino acids. The germline CDR1 and CDR2 sequences are SGDLS and YYNGEE. Trimming stripped 0 bases from V and 6 bases from J, with 10 bases between.

This clone was counted between two and nine times. This chain links TRBV29-1 with TRBJ1-1; unclear D gene. The germline gives CDR1 SQVTM, CDR2 ANQGSEA. Trimming pared 7 bases from V and 0 bases from J, leaving 12 bases between. CDR3 length equals 13 residues. CDR3 amino acids: CSARRRVNTEAFF. The CDR3 coding sequence is TGCAGCGCCCGCCGACGGGTGAACACTGAAGCTTTCTTT.

The chain couples TRBV5-1 to TRBJ2-7; TRBD2 might be the D (5 bases). Germline lookup yields CDR1 SGHRS and CDR2 YFSETQ. V was clipped by 5 bases and J by 3 bases, with 12 bases between them. This CDR3 spans 13 amino acids. The CDR3 DNA sequence: TGCGCCAGCAGTCTAGCTTCGGGCTACGAGCAGTACTTC. Encoded protein: CASSLASGYEQYF.

The chain uses TRBV7-2 and TRBJ1-4; 8 nucleotides line up with TRBD1. CDR3 length: 15 amino acids. Germline trimming cut 5 bases from V and 3 bases from J; bases unmatched to any gene: 5. Germline V gene data show CDR1 as SGHTA and CDR2 as FQGNSA. The CDR3 sequence: CASSATGVANEKLFF. The CDR3 nucleotides are TGTGCCAGCAGCGCGACAGGGGTTGCTAATGAAAAACTGTTTTTT.

This clone was observed a handful of times. The rearrangement joins TRBV29-1 to TRBJ1-5, with 10 bases fitting TRBD1. This CDR3 is 14 amino acids long. Trimming took 6 bases from V and 8 from J; bases not matched to a gene: 10. Per the germline V gene, CDR1 is SQVTM and CDR2 is ANQGSEA. CDR3 DNA sequence: TGCAGCGTAGCGACCGGGACAGGGGACGAGCCCCAGCATTTT. It encodes CSVATGTGDEPQHF.

This clone was detected a few times. The chain recombines TRBV30 with TRBJ2-7; D not certain. The V and J ends lost 4 bases and 2 bases respectively, with 12 bases between them. CDR3 length: 13 amino acids. The germline CDR1 and CDR2 sequences are GTSNPN and SVGIG (reference sequence). The chain's CDR3 is CAWTLGGAYEQYF. In DNA form, the CDR3 reads TGTGCCTGGACGCTCGGCGGAGCCTACGAGCAGTACTTC.

The DNA for the CDR3 is TGTGCCAGCAGCTTGCGAAGACAGCTCCCCTATGGCTACACCTTC. Its translation: CASSLRRQLPYGYTF. V is TRBV7-2 and J is TRBJ1-2, with D tentatively TRBD1 (5 bases). CDR3 length: 15 amino acids. V shed 3 bases and J shed 4 bases, with 15 bases lying between them. Germline V gives CDR1 SGHTA, CDR2 FQGNSA. The full variable domain, completed using reference TRBV7-2 and TRBJ1-2, is GAGVSQSPSNKVTEKGKDVELRCDPISGHTALYWYRQSLGQGLEFLIYFQGNSAPDKSGLPSDRFSAERTGGSVSTLTIQRTQQEDSAVYLCASSLRRQLPYGYTFGSGTRLTVV.

The sample holds many counts of this clone. CDR3 nucleotides: TGCAGCGGACGGACCCCGGTCGGGGAGCTGTTTTTT. Translating it yields CSGRTPVGELFF. V gene TRBV29-1 combines with J gene TRBJ2-2, with unresolved D. Germline CDR1 SQVTM, CDR2 ANQGSEA. V was clipped by 7 bases and J by 7 bases, with 13 bases between them. The CDR3 is 12 residues long.

Regarding this clone: Other DNA sequences in this specimen translate into the identical CDR3. The rearrangement links TRBV30 to TRBJ2-2; D not resolved. The V end was cut by 0 bases, the J end by 6 bases, with 2 bases between. The CDR3 contains 11 residues. The germline CDR1 and CDR2 sequences are GTSNPN and SVGIG (reference sequence). The CDR3 is CAWSVSGELFF. DNA of the CDR3: TGTGCCTGGAGTGTTTCCGGGGAGCTGTTTTTT.

The genes are TRBV30 and TRBJ1-1; D unresolved. This CDR3 comprises 14 residues. Looked up from germline, CDR1 is GTSNPN and CDR2 is SVGIG (reference sequence). V lost 0 bases and J 4 bases, leaving 12 bases between the germline ends. CDR3 sequence: CAWSVGLERTEAFF. The CDR3 bases are TGTGCCTGGAGTGTAGGACTGGAGCGCACTGAAGCTTTCTTT.